A single T cell receptor (beta chain) is shown here with its context. No antigen is known for it. The entry originates in a study of PD-L1 blockade in urothelial cancer. Study as a whole: Dosed intravenously at 1,200 mg every 3 weeks, atezolizumab was initiated by patients around 2014. Blood was tested 3 weeks (second dose) and 6 weeks into treatment. Specimens of blood held a median count of roughly 150,000 T cells. General study points: Durable benefit was linked to greater 3-week expansion of tumor-associated blood clones.

The length of the CDR3 is 16 residues. CDR1 and CDR2 (germline): SGHRS, YFSETQ. J gave up 0 bases and V 0 bases, and 6 bases lay outside the gene matches. The protocol was immunoSEQ multiplex PCR, while the TCRdb copy is restricted to in-frame clones and leaves out a portion. This sample carries about 84,000 clones, over 80% of them seen once, and the ten largest clones take 9.5%. This TCR came from a man in his 70s with urothelial cancer. The chain carries TRBV5-1 and TRBJ2-7; 7 bases are shared with TRBD1. The sequencing used PBMCs, collected around atezolizumab (anti-PD-L1) treatment. CDR3 sequence reads: CASSLDGTENSYEQYF. CDR3 DNA: TGCGCCAGCAGCTTGGACGGGACAGAAAACTCCTACGAGCAGTACTTC.